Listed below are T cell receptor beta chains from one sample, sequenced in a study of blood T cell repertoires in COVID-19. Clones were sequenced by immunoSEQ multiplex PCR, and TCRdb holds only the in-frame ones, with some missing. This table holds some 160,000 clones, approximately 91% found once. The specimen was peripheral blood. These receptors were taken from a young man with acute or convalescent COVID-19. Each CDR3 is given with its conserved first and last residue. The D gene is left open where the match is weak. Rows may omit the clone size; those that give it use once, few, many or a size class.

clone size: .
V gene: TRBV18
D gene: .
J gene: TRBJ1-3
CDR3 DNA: TGTGCCAGCTCACCAGGCAGCGTCCTCTTGGGTACCATATATTTT
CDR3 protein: CASSPGSVLLGTIYF

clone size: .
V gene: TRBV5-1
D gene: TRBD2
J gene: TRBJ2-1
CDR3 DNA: TGCGCCAGCAGAACGGGTCCAGCGGGAGGTATTGAGCAGTTCTTC
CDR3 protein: CASRTGPAGGIEQFF

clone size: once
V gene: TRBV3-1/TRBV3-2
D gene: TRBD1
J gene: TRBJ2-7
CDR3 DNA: TGTGCCAGCAGCCAGACAGGGAAGCAGTACTTC
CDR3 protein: CASSQTGKQYF

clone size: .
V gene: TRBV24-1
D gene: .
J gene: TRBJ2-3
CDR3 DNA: TGTGCCACCGGGAACAGGTACACAGATACGCAGTATTTT
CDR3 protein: CATGNRYTDTQYF

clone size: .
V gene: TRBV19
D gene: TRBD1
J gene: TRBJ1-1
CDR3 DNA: TGTGCCAGTAGTTTACAGGGGACCTTGAACACTGAAGCTTTCTTT
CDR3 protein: CASSLQGTLNTEAFF

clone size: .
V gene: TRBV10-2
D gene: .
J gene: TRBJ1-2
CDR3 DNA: TGCGCCAGCAGTGAGTCGTCCCCGGGCGGGAACTATGGCTACACCTTC
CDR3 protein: CASSESSPGGNYGYTF

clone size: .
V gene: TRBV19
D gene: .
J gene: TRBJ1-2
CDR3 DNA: TGTGCCAGTAGTCCAGCGGGGCGAATCCCCACCCAATACACCTTC
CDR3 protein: CASSPAGRIPTQYTF

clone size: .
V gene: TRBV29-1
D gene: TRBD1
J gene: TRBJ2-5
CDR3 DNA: TGCAGCGTTCGACAGGGAATTGAGACCCAGTACTTC
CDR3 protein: CSVRQGIETQYF

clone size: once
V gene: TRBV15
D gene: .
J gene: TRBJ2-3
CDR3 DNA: TGTGCCACCAGCAGAGACGGAGCTAGCACAGATACGCAGTATTTT
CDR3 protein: CATSRDGASTDTQYF

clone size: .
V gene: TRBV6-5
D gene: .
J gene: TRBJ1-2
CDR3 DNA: TGTGCCAGCGGGCGGGGGACTAACTATGGCTACACCTTC
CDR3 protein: CASGRGTNYGYTF

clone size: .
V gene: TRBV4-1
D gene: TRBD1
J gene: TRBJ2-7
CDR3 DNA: TGCGCCAGCAGCCTCGGACAGGATCAATCGGGGGAGCAGTACTTC
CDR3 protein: CASSLGQDQSGEQYF

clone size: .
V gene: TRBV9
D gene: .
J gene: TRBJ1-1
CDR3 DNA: TGTGCCAGCAGCGTAGGACAGCCCCACACTGAAGCTTTCTTT
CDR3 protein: CASSVGQPHTEAFF

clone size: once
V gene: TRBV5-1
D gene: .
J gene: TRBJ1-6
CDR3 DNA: TGCGCCAGCAGGAGAACAGATAATTCACCAAATTCACCCCTCCACTTT
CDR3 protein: CASRRTDNSPNSPLHF

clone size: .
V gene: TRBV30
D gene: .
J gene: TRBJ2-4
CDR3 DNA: TGTGCCTGGAGTACTATTACGGTTGTAGCCAAAAACATTCAGTACTTC
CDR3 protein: CAWSTITVVAKNIQYF

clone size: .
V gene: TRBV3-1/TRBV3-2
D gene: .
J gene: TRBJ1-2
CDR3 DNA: TGTGCCAGCAGCCAAGATCTTAGTCTTGGCTACACCTTC
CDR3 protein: CASSQDLSLGYTF

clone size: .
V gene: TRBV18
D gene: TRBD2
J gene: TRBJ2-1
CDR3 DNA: TGTGCCAGCTCACCCGGGACTAGCGACGGAGGTGAGCAGTTCTTC
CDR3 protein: CASSPGTSDGGEQFF

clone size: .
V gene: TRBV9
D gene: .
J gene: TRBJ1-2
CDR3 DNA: TGTGCCAGCAGCGTAGTTCCTCAGGGCGACTACACCTTC
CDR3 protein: CASSVVPQGDYTF

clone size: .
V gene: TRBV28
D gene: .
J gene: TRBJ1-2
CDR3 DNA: TGTGCCAGCAGTCCTAGTCTTACTAACTATGGCTACACCTTC
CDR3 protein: CASSPSLTNYGYTF

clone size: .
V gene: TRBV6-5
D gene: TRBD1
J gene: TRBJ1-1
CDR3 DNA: TGTGCCAGCAGTTATCACACAGGGGGCAATGCTGAAGCTTTCTTT
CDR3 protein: CASSYHTGGNAEAFF

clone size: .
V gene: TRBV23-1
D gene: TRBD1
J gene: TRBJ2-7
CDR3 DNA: TGCGCCAGCAGTCCAGGGACAGGGAAGTACGAGCAGTACTTC
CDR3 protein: CASSPGTGKYEQYF

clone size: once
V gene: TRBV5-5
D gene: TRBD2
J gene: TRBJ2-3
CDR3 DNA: TGTGCCAGCAGCCGGCTAGCGGGATCGACAGATACGCAGTATTTT
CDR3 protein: CASSRLAGSTDTQYF

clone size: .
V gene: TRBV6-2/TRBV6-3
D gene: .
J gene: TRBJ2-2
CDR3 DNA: TGTGCCAGCAGTTACTCGATGGGGCGTAGGGGGGAGCTGTTTTTT
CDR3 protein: CASSYSMGRRGELFF

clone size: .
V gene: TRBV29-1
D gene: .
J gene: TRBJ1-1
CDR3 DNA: TGCAGCGTCGGGGGGACTGAAGCTTTCTTT
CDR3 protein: CSVGGTEAFF

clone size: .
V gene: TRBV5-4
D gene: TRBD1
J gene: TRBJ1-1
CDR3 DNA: TGTGCCAGCTCCCGACAGGGGGTCACTGAAGCTTTCTTT
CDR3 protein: CASSRQGVTEAFF

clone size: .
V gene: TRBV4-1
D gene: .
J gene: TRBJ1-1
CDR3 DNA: TGCGCCAGCAGCCAAGAAGTTTCAGTCGGGGGTGAAGCTTTCTTT
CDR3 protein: CASSQEVSVGGEAFF

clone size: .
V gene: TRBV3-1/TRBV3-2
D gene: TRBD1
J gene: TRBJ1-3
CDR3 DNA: TGTGCCAGCAGCTCACTTACAGGGGGCTCTGGAAACACCATATATTTT
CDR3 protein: CASSSLTGGSGNTIYF

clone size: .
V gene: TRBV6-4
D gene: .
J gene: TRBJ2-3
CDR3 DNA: TGTGCCAGCAGTGACGGCCCTTGGGATACGCAGTATTTT
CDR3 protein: CASSDGPWDTQYF

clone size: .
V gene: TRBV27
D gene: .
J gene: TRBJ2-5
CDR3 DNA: TGTGCCAGCACCGAGTGGGGGCAAAAGACCCAGTACTTC
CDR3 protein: CASTEWGQKTQYF

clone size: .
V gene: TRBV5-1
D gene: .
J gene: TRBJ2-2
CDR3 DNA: TGCGCCAGCAGCTCGGGAGGACAGAGGAACACCGGGGAGCTGTTTTTT
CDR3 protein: CASSSGGQRNTGELFF

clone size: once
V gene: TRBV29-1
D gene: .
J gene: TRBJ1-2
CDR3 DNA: TGCAGCGCAGGGGAACGGAGCTATGGCTACACCTTC
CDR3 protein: CSAGERSYGYTF

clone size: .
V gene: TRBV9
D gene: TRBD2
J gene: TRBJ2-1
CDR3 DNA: TGTGCCAGCAGCACGGGACTAGCGGGGGTCCGAAATGAGCAGTTCTTC
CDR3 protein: CASSTGLAGVRNEQFF

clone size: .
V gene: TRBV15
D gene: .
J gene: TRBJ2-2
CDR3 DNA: TGTGCCACCAGGCCAGGGGCCCCCGGGGAGCTGTTTTTT
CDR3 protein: CATRPGAPGELFF

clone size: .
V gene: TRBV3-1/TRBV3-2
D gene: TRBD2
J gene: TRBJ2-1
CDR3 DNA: TGTGCCAGCAGCCCCTATAGGGGACTAGCGGGAGGCAATGAGCAGTTCTTC
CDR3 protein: CASSPYRGLAGGNEQFF

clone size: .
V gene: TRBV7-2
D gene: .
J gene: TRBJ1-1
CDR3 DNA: TGTGCCAGCAGCTTAGTAACGAGGATGAACACTGAAGCTTTCTTT
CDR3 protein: CASSLVTRMNTEAFF

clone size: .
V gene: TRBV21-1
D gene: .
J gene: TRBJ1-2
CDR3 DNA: TGTGCCAGCACCAGTCTGGGACAGGGGATAAATGGCTACACCTTC
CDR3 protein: CASTSLGQGINGYTF

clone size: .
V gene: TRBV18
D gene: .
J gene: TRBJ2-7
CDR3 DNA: TGTGCCAGCTCACCAAGACAGACCTACGAGCAGTACTTC
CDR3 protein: CASSPRQTYEQYF

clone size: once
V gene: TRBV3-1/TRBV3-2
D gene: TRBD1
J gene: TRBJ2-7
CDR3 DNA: TGTGCCAGCAGCCATGGGACAGGCTCCTACGAGCAGTACTTC
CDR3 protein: CASSHGTGSYEQYF

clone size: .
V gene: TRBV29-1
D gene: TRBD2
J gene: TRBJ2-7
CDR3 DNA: TGCAGCGTCAAGCGGGGAGATTACGAGCAGTACTTC
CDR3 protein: CSVKRGDYEQYF

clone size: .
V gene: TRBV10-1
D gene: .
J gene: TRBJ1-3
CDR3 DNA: TGCGCCAGCAGTGAGAGTCTAGGTGGTACTGGAAACACCATATATTTT
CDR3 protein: CASSESLGGTGNTIYF

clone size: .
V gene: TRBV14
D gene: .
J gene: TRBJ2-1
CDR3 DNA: TGTGCCAGCAGTCGTCTAGCGCCCTCCTACAATGAGCAGTTCTTC
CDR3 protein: CASSRLAPSYNEQFF

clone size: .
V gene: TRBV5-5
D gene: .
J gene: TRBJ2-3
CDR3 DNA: TGTGCCAGCAGCTTTCAACTAGCCCCTAGCACAGATACGCAGTATTTT
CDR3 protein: CASSFQLAPSTDTQYF

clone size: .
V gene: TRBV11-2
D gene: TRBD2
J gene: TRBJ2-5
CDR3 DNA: TGTGCCAGCAGCCTCTGGGGAGGGGCCAGGGAGGAGACCCAGTACTTC
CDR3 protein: CASSLWGGAREETQYF

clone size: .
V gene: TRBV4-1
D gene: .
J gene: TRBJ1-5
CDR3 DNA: TGCGCCAGCAGTCCTCGGCGAGGCCCCAATCAGCCCCAGCATTTT
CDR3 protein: CASSPRRGPNQPQHF

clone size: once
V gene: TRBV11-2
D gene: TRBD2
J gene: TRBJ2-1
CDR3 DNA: TGTGCCAGCAGCTTAACAGGACTAGTCGGCGAGCAGTTCTTC
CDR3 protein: CASSLTGLVGEQFF

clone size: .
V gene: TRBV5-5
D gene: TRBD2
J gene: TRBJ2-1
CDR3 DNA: TGTGCCAGCAGCTTGAGACTAGCGGGAGACTACGTTTACAATGAGCAGTTCTTC
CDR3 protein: CASSLRLAGDYVYNEQFF

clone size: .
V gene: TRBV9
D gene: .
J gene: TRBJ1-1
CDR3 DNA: TGTGCCAGCAGTCCAGTTTTGGGGGGGCGCGTAACTGAAGCTTTCTTT
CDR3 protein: CASSPVLGGRVTEAFF